The present T cell receptor beta chain was sequenced within a study of blood T cell repertoires in COVID-19. Study context: Samples of COVID-19 (acute and convalescent) were obtained from the United States, Italy and Spain.

Germline CDR1 KGHDR, CDR2 SFDVKD. The CDR3 runs to 13 residues. Between the trimmed V and J ends, which lost 9 bases and 4 bases, there was a span of 14 bases. In the original analysis: Estimates of nucleated cell counts were drawn from the amplification of reference gene primers. Repertoires were generated with immunoSEQ multiplex PCR, while TCRdb's copy carries only in-frame clones and drops some. V, J and clone size reflect that table, while D and trimming were determined from the DNA. The sample consists of approximately 250,000 clones, around 84% of them appearing once. This TCR was sampled from a woman in her thirties or forties who had recovered from COVID-19. V and J are TRBV24-1 and TRBJ1-2; maybe TRBD1 (5 bases). Input material: peripheral blood. CDR3 sequence reads: CATWGDQAYGYTF. The CDR3, as DNA: TGTGCCACCTGGGGGGACCAGGCCTATGGCTACACCTTC.